Given below is one TCR beta chain in context. What it binds is not known. The CDR3 has 12 residues. Germline CDR1 is MNHEY and CDR2 is SMNVEV (reference sequence). V lost 5 bases and J lost 15; bases outside the gene matches: 10. The source of the sample is a study of shared clonotypes between healthy human individuals. Findings and caveats of the study: With few donors, the genetic and exposure-history diversity represented was limited.

TCRdb's copy holds only in-frame clones and misses some; the assay was immunoSEQ multiplex PCR. Of about 2.4 million clones listed, roughly 93% are singletons. J is TRBJ2-4 and V is TRBV27, with 7 bases matching TRBD1. The receptor was derived from a man younger than 35 in good health. Some clones in this sample may be carry-over from other donors' samples. Sequenced input: naive CD4+ T cells from PBMCs. Indicated subset: CD45RA+ positively selected. CDR3 loop: CASSRQQGVRYF. CDR3 DNA: TGTGCCAGCAGTCGTCAGCAGGGGGTCCGGTACTTC.